Presented here are 11 T cell receptor beta chains from one specimen sequenced in a study of early stage breast cancer tumors. Generated by immunoSEQ multiplex PCR, the TCRdb table keeps only in-frame clones and is missing some. The sample shows just over 70,000 clones, approximately 79% of them seen only once. Sequenced material: blood. The origin of the receptors is a person aged 55 to 69 with breast cancer.

The chain links TRBV28 to TRBJ1-1; D is uncertain. Looked up from germline, CDR1 is MDHEN and CDR2 is SYDVKM. Trimming left V 6 bases short and J 11 bases short, with 13 bases between. The CDR3 length is 11 residues. CDR3 DNA: TGTGCCAGCAGAGCGGATAGAGAGGCTTTCTTT. Translating it yields CASRADREAFF. The full variable domain, rest sourced from reference TRBV28 and TRBJ1-1, is DVKVTQSSRYLVKRTGEKVFLECVQDMDHENMFWYRQDPGLGLRLIYFSYDVKMKEKGDIPEGYSVSREKKERFSLILESASTNQTSMYLCASRADREAFFGQGTRLTVV.

This clone was detected only a few times. V usage is TRBV5-1 and J usage is TRBJ1-4; 10 bases line up with TRBD1. The CDR3 covers 15 residues. V trimming: 4 bases; J trimming: 8 bases; junction bases outside the gene matches: 8. Germline V lookup: CDR1 SGHRS, CDR2 YFSETQ. The CDR3 is CASSRTGTGEEKLFF. CDR3 nucleotides: TGCGCCAGCAGCCGTACCGGGACAGGGGAGGAAAAACTGTTTTTT.

V and J are TRBV7-9 and TRBJ2-2; the D gene is possibly TRBD2 (6 bases). V was pared by 5 bases and J by 8 bases, with 9 bases between. The CDR3 has 12 amino acids. From germline, CDR1 is SEHNR and CDR2 FQNEAQ (reference sequence). Here the CDR3 DNA reads TGTGCCAGCAGCCCGGGAGAGGGGGAGCTGTTTTTT. This gives the protein CASSPGEGELFF.

The chain has TRBV14 and TRBJ2-2, with D uncertain. The germline V and J ends were trimmed by 0 bases and 1 base, with 6 bases remaining between them. CDR3 size: 15 residues. Germline CDR1 reads SGHDN; CDR2 reads FVKESK. CDR3 bases: TGTGCCAGCAGCCAAGAGGTCCTGAACACCGGGGAGCTGTTTTTT. This translates into CASSQEVLNTGELFF.

This sequence joins TRBV5-1 and TRBJ2-2; 9 bases are a match to TRBD1. Germline CDR1 is SGHRS and CDR2 is YFSETQ. The CDR3 contains 15 residues. Trimming took 3 bases from V and 4 from J; bases not matched to a gene: 4. CDR3 coding DNA: TGCGCCAGCAGCTACGGGACAGGGCTCACCGGGGAGCTGTTTTTT. This encodes CASSYGTGLTGELFF.

The V gene is TRBV6-5, the J gene TRBJ1-1, with 7 bases aligning to TRBD1. This CDR3 has 14 residues. Germline CDR1 MNHEY, CDR2 SVGAGI. The V and J ends lost 6 bases and 5 bases, in that order; junction bases with no gene match: 9. This CDR3 is CASRTDRALTEAFF. Written as DNA, the CDR3 is TGTGCCAGCAGGACCGACAGGGCGTTGACTGAAGCTTTCTTT.

The gene calls are TRBV27 and TRBJ2-3, with D unresolved. Trimming took 4 bases from V and 2 from J, leaving 7 bases between them. There are 13 residues in the CDR3. Germline V lookup: CDR1 MNHEY, CDR2 SMNVEV (reference sequence). CDR3: CASSSTHTDTQYF. CDR3 bases: TGTGCCAGCAGTTCAACCCACACAGATACGCAGTATTTT.

This clone was seen a handful of times. The chain employs TRBV2 and TRBJ2-5; either TRBD1 or TRBD2 may fit D (5 bases each). The germline V gene encodes CDR1 SNHLY and CDR2 FYNNEI. V was clipped by 7 bases and J by 5 bases, with 14 bases between them. This CDR3 region has 13 residues. This CDR3 is CASTRGLGETQYF. The DNA of the CDR3 is TGTGCCAGCACGAGGGGCCTCGGGGAGACCCAGTACTTC.

The V call is TRBV5-1, the J call TRBJ2-7; D not resolved. Germline CDR1 and CDR2: SGHRS and YFSETQ. This CDR3 spans 15 amino acids. The V end lost 0 bases, the J end lost 3 bases, and 13 bases lay between the germline ends. The CDR3 region has the DNA TGCGCCAGCAGCTTGGCCGTAGGGAAATTCTACGAGCAGTACTTC. This gives the protein CASSLAVGKFYEQYF.

The chain's CDR3 is CASTPDRETQYF. CDR3 DNA: TGTGCCAGCACCCCGGACCGGGAGACCCAGTACTTC. The genes are TRBV6-5 and TRBJ2-5, with unresolved D. CDR1 MNHEY and CDR2 SVGAGI come from the germline V gene. Between the trimmed V and J ends, which lost 7 bases and 5 bases, there was a span of 11 bases. The CDR3 spans 12 residues.

The chain has TRBV27 and TRBJ2-3; tentative D call: TRBD1 (6 bases). Per germline, CDR1 MNHEY and CDR2 SMNVEV (reference sequence). The V and J ends lost 7 bases and 5 bases respectively, with 19 bases between them. The CDR3 is 15 amino acids. The CDR3 protein is CASIPGAGKGDTQYF. The CDR3 coding sequence is TGTGCCAGCATCCCAGGGGCAGGGAAAGGAGATACGCAGTATTTT.